These 26 T cell receptor beta chains were sequenced from one sample in a study of T cells in Graves' hyperthyroidism and ophthalmopathy. Amplified TCR beta CDR3 regions derived from RNA transcripts. HTBI primers were the set used in a first-round RT-PCR of the TCR CDR3. A single record per CDR3 protein comes from TCRdb applying MiXCR to the multiplex PCR reads. The sample carries approximately 270,000 distinct CDR3 sequences, 13% to 15% recorded once. The specimen was blood. The receptor source for this set is a woman between 40 and 50 years old with Graves' hyperthyroidism that later progressed to Graves' ophthalmopathy.

There are many counts of this clonotype. The J gene is TRBJ1-6, the V gene TRBV20-1; a weak D match, TRBD1 (5 bases). The V and J ends lost 2 bases and 6 bases respectively, with 14 bases between them. The V gene's germline CDR1 is DFQATT and CDR2 SNEGSKA (reference sequence). The CDR3 is 15 residues long. CDR3 sequence (DNA): TGCAGTGCTAGAACTTCGACAGAGTCTAATTCACCCCTCCACTTT. Translating gives CSARTSTESNSPLHF.

This clonotype was observed a handful of times. The V and J genes are TRBV15 and TRBJ2-1; TRBD1 agrees at 8 bases. Trimming at V came to 0 bases and at J to 5 bases, leaving 9 bases not matched to a gene. Germline V gene sequence: CDR1 LNHNV, CDR2 YYDKDF (reference sequence). This CDR3 has 17 amino acids. The CDR3 DNA follows: TGTGCCACCAGCAGAGATCCAACAACAGGGGGGAACAATGAGCAGTTCTTC. Translated, it gives CATSRDPTTGGNNEQFF.

This clonotype was counted ten times or more. V is TRBV24-1 and J is TRBJ2-3; 7 bases are a match to TRBD2. Germline V gene data show CDR1 as KGHDR and CDR2 as SFDVKD. Trimming took 1 base from V and 5 from J; bases not matched to a gene: 5. CDR3 size: 15 residues. The CDR3 loop is CATSDFGTNQDTQYF. Written as DNA, the CDR3 is TGTGCCACCAGTGATTTCGGGACTAACCAAGATACGCAGTATTTT.

This clonotype has a count of ten or more. The CDR3, as DNA: TGTGCCAGTAGTACGGGAGGGAGGTCCACCGGGGAGCTGTTTTTT. Its protein product is CASSTGGRSTGELFF. The V call is TRBV19, the J call TRBJ2-2; the match to TRBD2 covers 8 bases. The germline V gene has CDR1 LNHDA and CDR2 SQIVND (reference sequence). The CDR3 has 15 amino acids. J gave up 4 bases and V 4 bases, and 5 bases lay outside the gene matches.

About this clonotype: A much larger clone sits a single nucleotide away, making a read error possible. The chain has TRBV28 and TRBJ1-2; D call uncertain. The CDR3 extends over 15 amino acids. Germline V gene sequence: CDR1 MDHEN, CDR2 SYDVKM. The chain's CDR3 is CAGSLLSGRAYGYTF. The CDR3 nucleotides read TGTGCCGGCAGTTTATTATCTGGGAGAGCTTATGGCTACACCTTC.

As concerns this clonotype: In this CDR3 the conserved last residue, phenylalanine or tryptophan, is missing, so a read error is likely. The chain recombines TRBV19 with TRBJ2-7; 11 nucleotides line up with TRBD2. Germline-derived CDR1 and CDR2 are LNHDA and SQIVND (reference sequence). The ends lost 3 bases at V and 2 bases at J; junction bases unmatched: 6. The CDR3 is made up of 16 amino acids. The CDR3 protein is CASSILGTSGTYEQYL. The CDR3 DNA sequence: TGTGCCAGTAGTATCTTAGGGACTAGCGGAACCTACGAGCAGTACCTC.

There are many counts of this clonotype. The V and J genes are TRBV11-1 and TRBJ1-2; 11 positions agree with TRBD1. The CDR3 extends over 14 amino acids. Per the germline V gene, CDR1 is SGHAT and CDR2 is FQDESV (reference sequence). The V and J ends lost 5 bases and 7 bases, in that order; junction bases with no gene match: 6. CDR3 sequence (DNA): TGTGCCAGCAGCGCGGGACAGGGGGTCGGTGGCTACACCTTC. The encoded protein is CASSAGQGVGGYTF.

The sample holds many counts of this clonotype. V gene TRBV13 combines with J gene TRBJ2-7, with TRBD1 matching 7 bases. In germline, CDR1 is PRHDT, CDR2 FYEKMQ (reference sequence). The CDR3 extends over 14 amino acids. J lost 3 bases, V lost 4 bases, and 6 bases had no gene match. The CDR3 protein is CASSSSGQSYEQYF. CDR3 nucleotides: TGTGCCAGCAGCTCCTCGGGACAGAGCTACGAGCAGTACTTC. The complete variable domain, with remaining parts taken from reference TRBV13 and TRBJ2-7, reads AAGVIQSPRHLIKEKRETATLKCYPIPRHDTVYWYQQGPGQDPQFLISFYEKMQSDKGSIPDRFSAQQFSDYHSELNMSSLELGDSALYFCASSSSGQSYEQYFGPGTRLTVT.

This clonotype occurred many times. The V call is TRBV30, the J call TRBJ2-1; TRBD1 matches 9 bases. The CDR3 sequence is 15 residues long. CDR1 and CDR2 (germline): GTSNPN, SVGIG (reference sequence). The V gene end was trimmed by 1 base and the J gene end by 1 base; junction bases not matched to a gene: 2. CDR3: CAWSAGTGSYNEQFF. The CDR3 coding sequence is TGTGCCTGGAGTGCCGGGACAGGGTCCTACAATGAGCAGTTCTTC.

This clonotype was counted ten times or more. J is TRBJ2-1 and V is TRBV2; TRBD1 matches at 7 bases. J was trimmed by 4 bases and V by 9 bases; bases with no gene match: 0. Looked up from germline, CDR1 is SNHLY and CDR2 is FYNNEI. CDR3 length: 11 residues. The CDR3 DNA follows: TGTGCCAGGGACAGGTACAATGAGCAGTTCTTC. Translated: CARDRYNEQFF.

This clonotype has a single count. This rearrangement joins TRBV11-2 to TRBJ2-1, with D perhaps matching TRBD1 (8 bases). The V gene's germline CDR1 is SGHAT and CDR2 FQNNGV. V lost 3 bases and J lost 5, with 14 bases in between. The CDR3 has 15 amino acids. This chain's CDR3 is CASSFGQGGDNEQFF. The CDR3 DNA follows: TGTGCCAGCAGCTTCGGACAGGGAGGGGACAATGAGCAGTTCTTC.

This clonotype appeared many times. This sequence joins TRBV5-1 and TRBJ1-1; D gene ambiguous. With 0 bases removed from V and 5 bases from J, the gap between germline ends came to 8 bases. This CDR3 spans 13 amino acids. CDR1 and CDR2 from the germline V gene are SGHRS and YFSETQ. CDR3 nucleotides: TGCGCCAGCAGCTTGGTCGGGGTTACTGAAGCTTTCTTT. Translated: CASSLVGVTEAFF.

This clonotype was found many times. The rearrangement links TRBV28 to TRBJ2-2; D unresolved. The germline V gene encodes CDR1 MDHEN and CDR2 SYDVKM. The CDR3 consists of 13 residues. Trimming cost V 3 bases and J 5 bases, with 7 bases left between them. As DNA, the CDR3 is TGTGCCAGCAGTTTCACGAGAACCGGGGAGCTGTTTTTT. It specifies CASSFTRTGELFF. The entire variable domain, with the rest obtained from reference TRBV28 and TRBJ2-2, is as follows: DVKVTQSSRYLVKRTGEKVFLECVQDMDHENMFWYRQDPGLGLRLIYFSYDVKMKEKGDIPEGYSVSREKKERFSLILESASTNQTSMYLCASSFTRTGELFFGEGSRLTVL.

This clonotype has at least ten counts. The chain recombines TRBV28 with TRBJ2-7; D is uncertain. Trimming cost V 5 bases and J 0 bases, with 17 bases left between them. Germline CDR1 reads MDHEN; CDR2 reads SYDVKM. The CDR3 runs to 16 residues. The CDR3 here is CASSAPPHGISYEQYF. CDR3 coding DNA: TGTGCCAGCAGTGCCCCCCCACATGGGATCTCCTACGAGCAGTACTTC.

This clonotype appeared a few times. The chain employs TRBV7-3 and TRBJ2-4, with 8 bases aligning to TRBD2. The CDR3 runs to 15 residues. CDR1 SGHTA and CDR2 FQGTGA come from the germline V gene. The trim removed 6 bases at V and 1 base at J, leaving 5 bases unmatched. In nucleotides, the CDR3 is TGTGCCAGCAGTCGGGGGGGGGGGGCCAAAAACATTCAGTACTTC. Its protein is CASSRGGGAKNIQYF.

In this sample, this clonotype turned up many times. V is TRBV27 and J is TRBJ2-3; D might be TRBD2 (6 bases). This CDR3 spans 20 amino acids. Trimming left V 1 base short and J 0 bases short, with 23 bases between. Per germline, CDR1 MNHEY and CDR2 SMNVEV (reference sequence). This CDR3 is CASSLFLLGLGGESTDTQYF. DNA for the CDR3: TGTGCCAGCAGTTTATTCTTGTTGGGACTGGGGGGAGAGAGCACAGATACGCAGTATTTT.

This clonotype was counted at least ten times. The chain carries TRBV7-2 and TRBJ2-1; D is perhaps TRBD2 (5 bases). This CDR3 has 16 amino acids. Germline CDR1 reads SGHTA; CDR2 reads FQGNSA. Trimming took off 1 base at V and 0 bases at J, with 10 bases between the two ends. The CDR3, as DNA: TGTGCCAGCAGCTTAGTGATCGCGGGCTCCTACAATGAGCAGTTCTTC. This translates into CASSLVIAGSYNEQFF.

This clonotype came up many times. The rearrangement joins TRBV4-1 to TRBJ2-5, with 10 bases lining up with TRBD2. This CDR3 comprises 14 residues. Germline V gene sequence: CDR1 MGHRA, CDR2 YSYEKL. Germline trimming cut 3 bases from V and 4 bases from J; bases unmatched to any gene: 2. The CDR3 reads CASSHTSGTETQYF. CDR3 coding DNA: TGCGCCAGCAGCCATACTAGCGGGACAGAGACCCAGTACTTC.

This clonotype was seen ten or more times. The CDR3 region has the DNA TGTGCCAGCAGTCGTACACAGGGGTTGGGCGGGAGGGATGAGCAGTTCTTC. Its protein product is CASSRTQGLGGRDEQFF. The genes are TRBV12-3 or TRBV12-4 and TRBJ2-1; 9 positions match TRBD2. The CDR3 totals 17 residues. Trimming at V came to 5 bases and at J to 8 bases, leaving 16 bases not matched to a gene.

This clonotype has a count of ten or more. The genes are TRBV13 and TRBJ2-2; D assignment may be TRBD1 or TRBD2 (5 bases each). V was shortened by 0 bases and J by 2 bases, with 13 bases between the two germline ends. This CDR3 comprises 17 residues. Germline-derived CDR1 and CDR2 are PRHDT and FYEKMQ (reference sequence). CDR3 DNA: TGTGCCAGCAGCTTAGGCCCGGGGACCATCAACACCGGGGAGCTGTTTTTT. This sequence encodes CASSLGPGTINTGELFF.

In DNA form, the CDR3 reads TGTGCCAGCAGTTTCAAGAGGCGGGGCCCGTTCCTAGGGACAGGGTTGGCAGATACGCAGTATTTT. It encodes CASSFKRRGPFLGTGLADTQYF. The chain uses TRBV28 and TRBJ2-3; TRBD1 agrees at 9 bases. The V segment lost 3 bases and the J segment 4 bases; nucleotides outside the gene matches: 26. The germline gives CDR1 MDHEN, CDR2 SYDVKM. The CDR3 contains 22 residues. Looking up the rest from reference TRBV28 and TRBJ2-3 gives the full variable domain: DVKVTQSSRYLVKRTGEKVFLECVQDMDHENMFWYRQDPGLGLRLIYFSYDVKMKEKGDIPEGYSVSREKKERFSLILESASTNQTSMYLCASSFKRRGPFLGTGLADTQYFGPGTRLTVL.

This clonotype was detected many times. The rearrangement uses TRBV9 and TRBJ1-6; perhaps TRBD1 as D (5 bases). The length of the CDR3 is 15 residues. The germline V gene has CDR1 SGDLS and CDR2 YYNGEE. Trimming took 0 bases from V and 8 from J, leaving 12 bases between them. CDR3 protein: CASSVAETGDSPLHF. The CDR3 bases are TGTGCCAGCAGCGTAGCGGAAACAGGAGATTCACCCCTCCACTTT. The complete variable domain, with remaining parts taken from reference TRBV9 and TRBJ1-6, reads DSGVTQTPKHLITATGQRVTLRCSPRSGDLSVYWYQQSLDQGLQFLIQYYNGEERAKGNILERFSAQQFPDLHSELNLSSLELGDSALYFCASSVAETGDSPLHFGNGTRLTVT.

The chain recombines TRBV25-1 with TRBJ2-2; no clear D. Germline V gene lookup returns CDR1 MGHDK and CDR2 SYGVNS. The CDR3 totals 14 residues. V lost 6 bases and J 6 bases, leaving 14 bases between the germline ends. The CDR3 is CASRARGSAGELFF. CDR3 sequence (DNA): TGTGCCAGCAGGGCCCGTGGATCGGCCGGGGAGCTGTTTTTT.

At least ten counts were recorded for this clonotype. The chain carries TRBV20-1 and TRBJ2-6; possible D gene TRBD1, 6 bases. Germline lookup yields CDR1 DFQATT and CDR2 SNEGSKA (reference sequence). The CDR3 is 14 amino acids. The V end was cut by 5 bases, the J end by 4 bases, with 12 bases between. The CDR3: CSAPRDTGANVLTF. The CDR3 DNA reads as TGCAGTGCTCCCCGGGACACCGGGGCCAACGTCCTGACTTTC.

In this sample, this clonotype turned up many times. This sequence joins TRBV2 and TRBJ1-4; 9 bases align to TRBD1. The J segment lost 8 bases and the V segment lost 7 bases, leaving 8 bases of the junction unmatched. This CDR3 is 14 amino acids long. The V gene's germline CDR1 is SNHLY and CDR2 FYNNEI. CDR3 DNA sequence: TGTGCCAGCATTAAGACAGGGACAGGGGAAAAACTGTTTTTT. It translates to CASIKTGTGEKLFF.

As regards this clonotype: Possible read error: a much larger clone is one base away. The chain has TRBV28 and TRBJ1-3, with no clear D. In germline, CDR1 is MDHEN, CDR2 SYDVKM. The CDR3 consists of 19 residues. With 5 bases removed from V and 0 bases from J, the gap between germline ends came to 23 bases. The DNA of the CDR3 is TGTGCCAGCAGTCATGAGGCGTTTCGATGGCAGCCCTCTGGAAACACCATATATTTT. Protein sequence: CASSHEAFRWQPSGNTIYF.